Following are 7 T cell receptor beta chains from one sample sequenced in a study of early T cells in non-severe SARS-CoV-2 infection. A single record per CDR3 protein comes from TCRdb applying MiXCR to the 5' RACE reads. The sample gives under 60,000 distinct CDR3 sequences, over 7% of which show up once; 20% to 25% is in the top ten. Input material: whole blood. These receptor sequences come from an adult who was a healthcare worker with PCR-confirmed SARS-CoV-2 infection or an uninfected control (not recorded which).

This clonotype was recorded many times. The chain recombines TRBV6-1 with TRBJ2-3, with a tentative D call TRBD2 (5 bases). The CDR3 consists of 15 residues. In germline, CDR1 is MNHNS, CDR2 SASEGT. The ends were cut back, 3 bases at V and 3 bases at J, with 13 bases in the middle. CDR3 sequence (DNA): TGTGCCAGCAGTGAGCGGGTCATATTGACAGATACGCAGTATTTT. This gives the protein CASSERVILTDTQYF.

The rearrangement links TRBV7-8 to TRBJ2-4; TRBD1 matches at 7 bases. Trimming at V came to 1 base and at J to 8 bases, leaving 5 bases not matched to a gene. CDR1 SGHVS and CDR2 FQNEAQ come from the germline V gene. The CDR3 is made up of 14 amino acids. CDR3 protein: CASSLGGQIDIQYF. For the CDR3, the DNA is TGTGCCAGCAGCTTAGGGGGACAGATAGACATTCAGTACTTC.

This clonotype was found many times. CDR3 DNA sequence: TGCGCCAGCAGCCAGCGGACAGCTGATAACTATGGCTACACCTTC. Its translation: CASSQRTADNYGYTF. The chain employs TRBV4-1 and TRBJ1-2; TRBD1 is a possible D gene (6 bases). CDR3 length equals 15 residues. Per germline, CDR1 MGHRA and CDR2 YSYEKL. V was cut by 3 bases and J by 1 base, with 12 bases left in between.

This clonotype came up a few times. The V and J genes are TRBV7-3 and TRBJ2-3; 8 bases fit TRBD2. Looked up from germline, CDR1 is SGHTA and CDR2 is FQGTGA. The CDR3 runs to 16 residues. After removal of 3 bases from V and 4 bases from J, the junction contained 9 bases not matched to a gene. CDR3 DNA sequence: TGTGCCAGCAGCTTGTTCCCGGGGGGGCCCGCAGATACGCAGTATTTT. It specifies CASSLFPGGPADTQYF.

This clonotype was seen many times. The gene calls are TRBV2 and TRBJ1-1; 10 bases agree with TRBD1. The V and J ends lost 6 bases and 9 bases, in that order; junction bases with no gene match: 7. The germline gives CDR1 SNHLY, CDR2 FYNNEI. This CDR3 has 13 amino acids. Here the CDR3 DNA reads TGTGCCAGCAGCGCCGGGACAGGGGCTCAAGCTTTCTTT. Residues: CASSAGTGAQAFF.

At least ten counts were recorded for this clonotype. The rearrangement uses TRBV29-1 and TRBJ1-2; 7 positions match TRBD1. Germline CDR1 reads SQVTM; CDR2 reads ANQGSEA. The CDR3 totals 13 residues. After removal of 1 base from V and 6 bases from J, the junction contained 5 bases not matched to a gene. In nucleotides, the CDR3 is TGCAGCGTTGAAGTGAGGGGGCTTGATGGCTACACCTTC. Residues: CSVEVRGLDGYTF.

This clonotype has a count of ten or more. The chain combines TRBV6-1 with TRBJ1-3, with D possibly matching TRBD1 (5 bases). Trimming took 11 bases from V and 3 from J, leaving 17 bases between them. Germline lookup yields CDR1 MNHNS and CDR2 SASEGT. This CDR3 has 14 residues. The CDR3 protein is CAAGEGKVGNTIYF. The CDR3, as DNA: TGTGCCGCGGGGGAAGGCAAGGTTGGAAACACCATATATTTT.